The clone carrying this TCR beta chain was recorded many times. These data are taken from a study of T-cell reconstitution after alpha-beta-depleted transplantation in children. Unique molecular identifiers were incorporated when the TCRbeta library was constructed. TCRdb itself ran the PCR reads through MiXCR, one entry per CDR3 protein. Among tens of thousands of distinct CDR3 sequences listed, roughly 10% were seen once. The material was PBMCs from the stem cell graft donor, obtained from the stem cell graft. This TCR derives from a human donor who donated a stem cell graft to a child with chronic granulomatous disease.

The DNA for the CDR3 is TGTGCCAGCAGTTTAGTACTTGTCGGGAGGGCCTCCTACAATGAGCAGTTCTTC. The encoded protein is CASSLVLVGRASYNEQFF. The chain recombines TRBV28 with TRBJ2-1, with 8 bases aligning to TRBD2. The V and J ends lost 2 bases and 0 bases, in that order; junction bases with no gene match: 9. CDR3 length: 18 residues. Germline assignment: CDR1 MDHEN and CDR2 SYDVKM.